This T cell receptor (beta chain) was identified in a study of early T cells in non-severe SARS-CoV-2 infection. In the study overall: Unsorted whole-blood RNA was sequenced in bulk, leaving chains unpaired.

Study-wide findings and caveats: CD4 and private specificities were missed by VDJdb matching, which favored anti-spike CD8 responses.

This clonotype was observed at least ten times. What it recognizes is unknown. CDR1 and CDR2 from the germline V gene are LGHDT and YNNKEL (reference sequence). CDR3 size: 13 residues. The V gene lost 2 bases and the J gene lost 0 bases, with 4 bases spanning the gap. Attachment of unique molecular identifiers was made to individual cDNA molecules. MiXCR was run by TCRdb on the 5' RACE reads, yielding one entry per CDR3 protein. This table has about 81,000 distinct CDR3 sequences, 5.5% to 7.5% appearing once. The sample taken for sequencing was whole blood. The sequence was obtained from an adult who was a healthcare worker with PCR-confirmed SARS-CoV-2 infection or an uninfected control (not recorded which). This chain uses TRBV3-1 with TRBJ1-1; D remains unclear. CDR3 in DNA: TGTGCCAGCAGCCAAAGAGTGAACACTGAAGCTTTCTTT. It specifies CASSQRVNTEAFF.